This T cell receptor (beta chain) was sequenced in a study of T cells in Graves' hyperthyroidism and ophthalmopathy. General study findings and limits: Using 13 V-J features, a model discriminated ophthalmopathy from stable hyperthyroidism. Blood also carried most thyroid clonotypes expanded above 0.001. The model predicted ophthalmopathy a median approximately seven months before onset.

Uncontrolled infection, other autoimmune disease, pregnancy or lactation excluded patients. The germline V gene has CDR1 SGHAT and CDR2 FQDESV (reference sequence). V was trimmed by 5 bases and J by 2 bases, leaving 17 bases between them. The CDR3 length is 16 residues. This clonotype has a count of ten or more. The antigen is undetermined. TCR beta CDR3 region amplification was performed from RNA transcripts. With the HTBI primer set, the TCR CDR3 went through a first round of RT-PCR. TCRdb analysed the multiplex PCR reads with MiXCR anew, one entry per CDR3 protein. The table shows 200,000 to 250,000 distinct CDR3 sequences, with roughly a sixth occurring only once.

The J gene is TRBJ2-3, the V gene TRBV11-1, with TRBD2 as a possible D gene (6 bases). This TCR was recovered from a man in his fifties or sixties with Graves' hyperthyroidism. The material sequenced was blood. CDR3 DNA sequence: TGTGCCAGCAGCCCTCTGGTTTCTAGCGCCACAGATACGCAGTATTTT. Translation: CASSPLVSSATDTQYF.